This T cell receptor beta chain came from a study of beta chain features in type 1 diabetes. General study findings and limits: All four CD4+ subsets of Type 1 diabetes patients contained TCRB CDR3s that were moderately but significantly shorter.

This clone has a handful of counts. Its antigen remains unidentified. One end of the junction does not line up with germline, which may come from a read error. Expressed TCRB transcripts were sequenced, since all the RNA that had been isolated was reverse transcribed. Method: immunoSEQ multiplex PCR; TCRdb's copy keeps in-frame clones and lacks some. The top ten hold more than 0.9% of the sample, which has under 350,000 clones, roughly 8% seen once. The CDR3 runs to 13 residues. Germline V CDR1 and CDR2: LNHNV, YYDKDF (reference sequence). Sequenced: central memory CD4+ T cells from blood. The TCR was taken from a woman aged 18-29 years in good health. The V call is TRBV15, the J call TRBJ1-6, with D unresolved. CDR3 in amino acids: CATSRDRQPPGAF. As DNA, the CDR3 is TGTGCCACCAGCAGAGATCGGCAGCCCCCGGGAGCATTT.